The 17 T cell receptor beta chains in this list originate from one sample, sequenced in a study of Ad26.COV2.S vaccination and SARS-CoV-2 variants. Data came from immunoSEQ multiplex PCR; TCRdb stores just in-frame clones and leaves some out. The sample gives around 400,000 clones, 83% of which show up once; about 7.4% is in the top ten. Treatment denoted: 15 to 20 received Ad26.COV2.S at low or high dose, single or two shots; several received placebo; per-sample allocation not given. Specimens were obtained on day 63 following the first vaccine or placebo injection. Specimen: peripheral blood, collected in a trial of Ad26.COV2.S vaccine versus placebo. The receptor source for this set is a person between 18 and 65 years old who received the Ad26.COV2.S COVID-19 vaccine or a placebo.

The chain has TRBV2 and TRBJ2-1; a weak D match, TRBD1 (6 bases). The V end was cut by 1 base, the J end by 7 bases, with 11 bases between. Germline loops: CDR1 SNHLY, CDR2 FYNNEI. This CDR3 is built from 14 residues. The CDR3 spells CASSEGNRVNEQFF. The DNA for the CDR3 is TGTGCCAGCAGTGAAGGGAACAGGGTGAATGAGCAGTTCTTC.

This rearrangement joins TRBV5-6 to TRBJ1-2; D uncertain. There are 12 residues in the CDR3. The germline V gene has CDR1 SGHDT and CDR2 YYEEEE. The V end lost 1 base, the J end lost 8 bases, and 9 bases lay between the germline ends. CDR3 bases: TGTGCCAGCAGCTTGTTTCTTGGAGGCTACACCTTC. Encoded protein: CASSLFLGGYTF.

The gene calls are TRBV12-5 and TRBJ2-2, with D perhaps TRBD1 or TRBD2 (5 bases each). Germline CDR1 is LGHNT and CDR2 is FRNRAP. The ends were cut back, 0 bases at V and 5 bases at J, with 13 bases in the middle. The CDR3 covers 16 residues. CDR3 residues: CASGLVVGRRTGELFF. The CDR3 DNA sequence: TGTGCTAGTGGTTTGGTTGTGGGACGGCGAACCGGGGAGCTGTTTTTT.

The V gene is TRBV5-6, the J gene TRBJ2-1; TRBD2 might be the D (5 bases). This CDR3 has 17 amino acids. Trimming cost V 4 bases and J 8 bases, with 25 bases left between them. Germline loops: CDR1 SGHDT, CDR2 YYEEEE. CDR3: CASSPEWVGSRGDEQFF. The CDR3 DNA reads TGTGCCAGCAGCCCTGAATGGGTGGGGTCACGGGGAGATGAGCAGTTCTTC.

The genes are TRBV18 and TRBJ1-1; a possible D gene is TRBD1 (6 bases). The CDR3 has 14 residues. CDR1 and CDR2 (germline): KGHSH, LQKENI. Trimming took off 2 bases at V and 0 bases at J, with 7 bases between the two ends. CDR3 sequence: CASSPEGVNTEAFF. The CDR3 nucleotides are TGTGCCAGCTCACCAGAGGGGGTGAACACTGAAGCTTTCTTT.

The rearrangement links TRBV7-9 to TRBJ1-1, with D possibly TRBD1 on 5 matching bases. This CDR3 is 18 amino acids long. Germline-derived CDR1 and CDR2 are SEHNR and FQNEAQ (reference sequence). V lost 5 bases to trimming and J lost 2 bases, with 24 bases between them. The CDR3 protein is CASSARGGIGSANTEAFF. CDR3 coding DNA: TGTGCCAGCAGCGCCCGGGGGGGTATCGGGTCAGCCAACACTGAAGCTTTCTTT. Supplemented by reference TRBV7-9 and TRBJ1-1, the full variable domain reads DTGVSQNPRHKITKRGQNVTFRCDPISEHNRLYWYRQTLGQGPEFLTYFQNEAQLEKSRLLSDRFSAERPKGSFSTLEIQRTEQGDSAMYLCASSARGGIGSANTEAFFGQGTRLTVV.

Concerning this clone itself: A much larger clone differs by one base, so this may be a read error. This rearrangement joins TRBV7-6 to TRBJ1-1; 7 bases match TRBD1. CDR1 is SGHVS, CDR2 FNYEAQ, per germline. The CDR3 runs 14 residues. J lost 1 base, V lost 1 base, and 0 bases had no gene match. The CDR3 nucleotides read TGTGCCAGCAGCTTAGGACAGGGGAACACTGAAGCTTTCTTT. It codes for CASSLGQGNTEAFF.

This clone came up a few times. V gene TRBV5-6 combines with J gene TRBJ1-3, with D maybe TRBD1 (5 bases). The CDR3 has 11 amino acids. Trimming cost V 3 bases and J 8 bases, with 6 bases left between them. Germline values: CDR1 SGHDT, CDR2 YYEEEE. The CDR3, as DNA: TGTGCCAGCAGCTCGGGGGACACCATATATTTT. Its translation: CASSSGDTIYF.

Only one count was recorded for this clone. V usage is TRBV5-4 and J usage is TRBJ1-2, with D maybe TRBD1 (6 bases). Trimming cost V 7 bases and J 5 bases, with 12 bases left between them. The CDR3 covers 12 residues. Germline values: CDR1 SGHNT, CDR2 YYREEE (reference sequence). In nucleotides, the CDR3 is TGTGCCAGCGAAGGGGGACCATATGGCTACACCTTC. As protein: CASEGGPYGYTF.

The genes are TRBV14 and TRBJ2-1; 12 bases match TRBD2. The CDR3 sequence is 15 residues long. V lost 4 bases, J lost 7 bases, and 5 bases stayed unmatched. CDR1 and CDR2 from the germline V gene are SGHDN and FVKESK. CDR3 bases: TGTGCCAGCAGCCCTAGACTAGCGGGGGCAAATGAGCAGTTCTTC. Translated: CASSPRLAGANEQFF.

This chain uses TRBV5-1 with TRBJ2-5; 8 bases are shared with TRBD2. This CDR3 comprises 16 residues. V lost 1 base to trimming and J lost 7 bases; unmatched junction nucleotides: 12. Germline V CDR1 and CDR2: SGHRS, YFSETQ. CDR3 sequence: CASSLMISGVTGTQYF. CDR3 sequence (DNA): TGCGCCAGCAGCTTGATGATTAGCGGGGTGACTGGGACCCAGTACTTC.

The chain uses TRBV9 and TRBJ2-1, with 12 bases fitting TRBD2. After removal of 6 bases from V and 5 bases from J, the junction contained 9 bases not matched to a gene. The length of the CDR3 is 16 residues. CDR1 is SGDLS and CDR2 is YYNGEE in the germline V gene. The CDR3 spells CASTIGLAGYNNEQFF. The DNA for the CDR3 is TGTGCCAGCACCATCGGACTAGCGGGATACAACAATGAGCAGTTCTTC.

There are a few counts of this clone. This rearrangement joins TRBV6-4 to TRBJ2-6; D ambiguous. V lost 0 bases, J lost 4 bases, and 4 bases lay in between. Germline assignment: CDR1 MRHNA and CDR2 SNTAGT. This CDR3 is built from 14 residues. The CDR3 nucleotides read TGTGCCAGCAGTGACTCGGGAGGGGCCAACGTCCTGACTTTC. It is translated as CASSDSGGANVLTF.

CDR3 bases: TGTGCCAGCAGTGACCCCCGCGGGGACAGGGGGAGGACTGAAGCTTTCTTT. This encodes CASSDPRGDRGRTEAFF. The rearrangement uses TRBV6-1 and TRBJ1-1, with 11 bases that match TRBD1. The V segment lost 3 bases and the J segment 5 bases; nucleotides outside the gene matches: 11. In germline, CDR1 is MNHNS, CDR2 SASEGT. This CDR3 contains 17 residues.

This chain joins TRBV6-4 and TRBJ1-1; D is ambiguous. This CDR3 comprises 13 residues. Germline lookup yields CDR1 MRHNA and CDR2 SNTAGT. V lost 11 bases to trimming and J lost 0 bases, with 13 bases between them. For the CDR3, the DNA is TGTGCCTCAAGGGTCAGGATGAACACTGAAGCTTTCTTT. This encodes CASRVRMNTEAFF.

Notes on this clone: The CDR3 ends on some other residue instead of the conserved phenylalanine or tryptophan, so this is likely a read error. Because the CDR3's place on the DNA is in doubt, the DNA is left out and the CDR3 is given as listed by TCRdb. V is TRBV29-1 and J is TRBJ1-2. 12 amino acids form the CDR3, both terminal residues included. Germline CDR1 reads SQVTM; CDR2 reads ANQGSEA. The CDR3 here is CSVGVDGYLITI.

The chain recombines TRBV9 with TRBJ1-1; D is uncertain. Trimming took 4 bases from V and 1 from J, leaving 5 bases between them. This CDR3 comprises 12 residues. The germline gives CDR1 SGDLS, CDR2 YYNGEE. The CDR3 region has the DNA TGTGCCAGCAGCTTGGGGAACACTGAAGCTTTCTTT. Translating gives CASSLGNTEAFF. The whole variable domain, remainder taken from reference TRBV9 and TRBJ1-1, is DSGVTQTPKHLITATGQRVTLRCSPRSGDLSVYWYQQSLDQGLQFLIQYYNGEERAKGNILERFSAQQFPDLHSELNLSSLELGDSALYFCASSLGNTEAFFGQGTRLTVV.